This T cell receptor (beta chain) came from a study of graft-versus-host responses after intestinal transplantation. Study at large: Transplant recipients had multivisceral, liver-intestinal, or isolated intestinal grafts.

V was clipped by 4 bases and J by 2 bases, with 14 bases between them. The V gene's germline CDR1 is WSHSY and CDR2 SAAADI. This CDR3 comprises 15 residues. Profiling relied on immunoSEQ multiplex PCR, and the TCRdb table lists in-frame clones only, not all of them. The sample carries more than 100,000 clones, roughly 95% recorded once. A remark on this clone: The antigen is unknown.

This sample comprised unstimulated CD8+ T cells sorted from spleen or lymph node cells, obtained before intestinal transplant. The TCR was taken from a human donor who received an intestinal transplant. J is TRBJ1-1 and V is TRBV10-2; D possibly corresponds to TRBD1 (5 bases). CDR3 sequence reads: CASSGRLGENTEAFF. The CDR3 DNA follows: TGCGCCAGCAGTGGGAGGTTAGGGGAAAACACTGAAGCTTTCTTT.